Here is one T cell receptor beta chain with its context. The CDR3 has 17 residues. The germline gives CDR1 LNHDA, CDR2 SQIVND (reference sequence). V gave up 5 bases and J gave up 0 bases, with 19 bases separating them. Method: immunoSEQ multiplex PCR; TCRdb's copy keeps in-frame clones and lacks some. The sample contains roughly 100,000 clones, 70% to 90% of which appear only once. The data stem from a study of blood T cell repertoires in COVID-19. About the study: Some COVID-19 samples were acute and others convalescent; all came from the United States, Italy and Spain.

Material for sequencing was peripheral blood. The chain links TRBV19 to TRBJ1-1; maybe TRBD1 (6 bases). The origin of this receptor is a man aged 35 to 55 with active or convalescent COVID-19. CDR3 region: CASSPFHGGAMNTEAFF. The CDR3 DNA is TGTGCCAGTAGTCCGTTTCACGGGGGGGCCATGAACACTGAAGCTTTCTTT.